The 21 T cell receptor beta chains below were found in one sample sequenced in a study of response to subunit inactivated influenza vaccine. One entry per CDR3 protein results from TCRdb running MiXCR on the RT-PCR reads. Of roughly 500,000 distinct CDR3 sequences in the sample, 16% are singletons; the top ten hold 3%. This material consisted of CD4+ T cells sorted from PBMCs, taken 23 months after vaccination. The receptors were sampled from a man aged 45-69 years who received an inactivated influenza vaccine.

The J gene is TRBJ2-5, the V gene TRBV5-1, with 10 bases fitting TRBD1. V trimming: 4 bases; J trimming: 1 base; junction bases outside the gene matches: 4. Looked up from germline, CDR1 is SGHRS and CDR2 is YFSETQ. CDR3 length equals 15 residues. As DNA, the CDR3 is TGCGCCAGCAGCATAGGGACAGGGGTCCAAGAGACCCAGTACTTC. The encoded protein is CASSIGTGVQETQYF.

J is TRBJ1-2 and V is TRBV3-1; perhaps TRBD1 as D (6 bases). From germline, CDR1 is LGHDT and CDR2 YNNKEL (reference sequence). V was trimmed by 0 bases and J by 7 bases, leaving 15 bases between them. There are 15 residues in the CDR3. The CDR3 region is CASSQEEGGLSGYTF. As DNA, the CDR3 is TGTGCCAGCAGCCAAGAGGAAGGGGGATTAAGTGGCTACACCTTC. The full variable domain, rest sourced from reference TRBV3-1 and TRBJ1-2, is DTAVSQTPKYLVTQMGNDKSIKCEQNLGHDTMYWYKQDSKKFLKIMFSYNNKELIINETVPNRFSPKSPDKAHLNLHINSLELGDSAVYFCASSQEEGGLSGYTFGSGTRLTVV.

The table lists this clonotype with a few counts. The V and J genes are TRBV7-9 and TRBJ2-5; a possible D gene is TRBD1 (6 bases). The CDR3 is made up of 15 amino acids. CDR1 is SEHNR, CDR2 FQNEAQ, per germline (reference sequence). V was pared by 1 base and J by 5 bases, with 14 bases between. CDR3 sequence reads: CASSLGGPLRETQYF. CDR3 DNA: TGTGCCAGCAGCTTAGGGGGGCCATTACGGGAGACCCAGTACTTC.

The chain couples TRBV5-1 to TRBJ2-5; 14 nucleotides line up with TRBD2. Looked up from germline, CDR1 is SGHRS and CDR2 is YFSETQ. This CDR3 is built from 16 residues. V gave up 5 bases and J gave up 8 bases; unmatched junction bases: 11. As DNA, the CDR3 is TGCGCCAGCAGGCGCGGGACTAGCGGGAGACGGGATACCCAGTACTTC. Its translation is CASRRGTSGRRDTQYF.

This clonotype showed up just a few times. The rearrangement links TRBV27 to TRBJ2-3; 7 bases map to TRBD1. This CDR3 has 17 residues. The V gene's germline CDR1 is MNHEY and CDR2 SMNVEV (reference sequence). J gave up 1 base and V 5 bases, and 12 bases lay outside the gene matches. The CDR3 sequence: CASSTYRGQPGTDTQYF. The CDR3 DNA is TGTGCCAGCAGTACCTACCGGGGACAGCCAGGCACAGATACGCAGTATTTT.

Ten or more counts support this clonotype. The rearrangement uses TRBV12-3 or TRBV12-4 and TRBJ2-1; D might be TRBD1 (5 bases). Trimming pared 5 bases from V and 2 bases from J, leaving 13 bases between. This CDR3 is 15 amino acids long. The CDR3 DNA is TGTGCCAGCAGTAAACGGACAACCACCTACAATGAGCAGTTCTTC. Amino acids: CASSKRTTTYNEQFF.

In its sample, this clonotype was seen a few times. The rearrangement uses TRBV19 and TRBJ2-1; D is possibly TRBD2 (6 bases). The CDR3 has 15 amino acids. V was pared by 6 bases and J by 4 bases, with 16 bases between. Per the germline V gene, CDR1 is LNHDA and CDR2 is SQIVND (reference sequence). CDR3 protein: CASSSSLAVYNEQFF. CDR3 nucleotides: TGTGCCAGTAGCTCCTCGTTAGCGGTTTACAATGAGCAGTTCTTC.

This clonotype was counted between two and nine times. The V gene is TRBV20-1, the J gene TRBJ2-5; 8 bases map to TRBD1. The junction had 2 bases not matched to a gene; V was cut back by 4 bases and J by 4 bases. The CDR3 extends over 12 amino acids. Germline CDR1 is DFQATT and CDR2 is SNEGSKA (reference sequence). In DNA form, the CDR3 reads TGCAGTGCTACAGGGGGCACAGAGACCCAGTACTTC. This encodes CSATGGTETQYF.

The chain is built from TRBV12-3 or TRBV12-4 and TRBJ2-3; D is undetermined. Deletions cut 0 bases from V and 6 bases from J, with 13 bases between. This CDR3 has 15 residues. The CDR3 loop reads CASSLAQSDRDTQYF. CDR3 coding DNA: TGTGCCAGCAGTTTAGCACAGTCTGACCGGGATACGCAGTATTTT.

This clonotype was recorded many times. V gene TRBV6-5 combines with J gene TRBJ1-4; D is perhaps TRBD1 (5 bases). The V end was cut by 4 bases, the J end by 3 bases, with 9 bases between. Germline values: CDR1 MNHEY, CDR2 SVGAGI. The CDR3 is 14 amino acids. CDR3 coding DNA: TGTGCCAGCAGTTCAGAAGGGGCTAATGAAAAACTGTTTTTT. Translated: CASSSEGANEKLFF.

The chain carries TRBV6-2 or TRBV6-3 and TRBJ1-1; 8 nucleotides align to TRBD1. The CDR3 consists of 14 residues. Germline assignment: CDR1 MNHEY and CDR2 SVGEGT. The V and J ends lost 6 bases and 1 base, in that order; junction bases with no gene match: 4. Written as DNA, the CDR3 is TGTGCCAGCAGAGACAGGGGATGGAACACTGAAGCTTTCTTT. This gives the protein CASRDRGWNTEAFF.

Details on this clonotype: Its ends do not fully match the called genes, so a read error is possible. The gene calls are TRBV7-2 and TRBJ1-2; no firm D call. The germline gives CDR1 SGHTA, CDR2 FQGNSA. The CDR3 runs 13 residues. CDR3 amino acids: CVSSSLSNYGYTF. In nucleotides, the CDR3 is TGTGTCAGCAGCTCTTTGTCAAACTATGGCTACACCTTC.

This clonotype has more than one count but fewer than ten. V is TRBV20-1 and J is TRBJ2-1; D may match TRBD1 or TRBD2 (5 bases each). CDR1 and CDR2 (germline): DFQATT, SNEGSKA (reference sequence). The CDR3 length is 16 residues. Deletions cut 6 bases from V and 0 bases from J, with 18 bases between. CDR3 coding DNA: TGCAGTGCGCTGAGTTTCGGGGCGGTCTCCTACAATGAGCAGTTCTTC. Protein product: CSALSFGAVSYNEQFF.

The gene calls are TRBV6-1 and TRBJ2-2; 7 positions match TRBD2. CDR1 and CDR2 (germline): MNHNS, SASEGT. The V segment lost 6 bases and the J segment 7 bases; nucleotides outside the gene matches: 8. The CDR3 is 14 residues long. In DNA form, the CDR3 reads TGTGCCAGCAGGAGCGGGACGTTTAACGGGGAGCTGTTTTTT. Translated, it gives CASRSGTFNGELFF.

This clonotype has just a few counts. The chain uses TRBV12-3 or TRBV12-4 and TRBJ1-3, with D unresolved. V dropped 10 bases and J dropped 3 bases, with 13 bases sitting between them. The CDR3 spans 13 residues. CDR3 nucleotides: TGTGCCACCAATCCTGGGAATGGAAACACCATATATTTT. Its protein is CATNPGNGNTIYF.

This clonotype occurred a few times. The chain uses TRBV18 and TRBJ1-4; D perhaps matches TRBD1 (5 bases). The germline gives CDR1 KGHSH, CDR2 LQKENI. The V and J ends lost 2 bases and 6 bases respectively, with 19 bases between them. This CDR3 spans 17 amino acids. The CDR3 loop is CASSPMPTQGRDEKLFF. Written as DNA, the CDR3 is TGTGCCAGCTCACCAATGCCGACCCAGGGACGGGATGAAAAACTGTTTTTT.

This clonotype was counted only a few times. J is TRBJ1-1 and V is TRBV12-3 or TRBV12-4; D not certain. CDR3 length equals 12 residues. V was shortened by 5 bases and J by 3 bases, with 7 bases between the two germline ends. CDR3 coding DNA: TGTGCCAGCAGTGTATTGGACACTGAAGCTTTCTTT. Its protein is CASSVLDTEAFF.

V usage is TRBV7-8 and J usage is TRBJ2-1; D unresolved. CDR1 is SGHVS and CDR2 is FQNEAQ in the germline V gene. CDR3 length: 15 amino acids. V was shortened by 2 bases and J by 2 bases, with 10 bases between the two germline ends. CDR3 sequence (DNA): TGTGCCAGCAGCTTAAGGCCCCGGACCTACAATGAGCAGTTCTTC. Translating it yields CASSLRPRTYNEQFF.

This clonotype has only a few counts. The rearrangement links TRBV20-1 to TRBJ2-1; 9 positions agree with TRBD2. Germline CDR1 DFQATT, CDR2 SNEGSKA (reference sequence). This CDR3 has 17 residues. Trimming at V came to 0 bases and at J to 9 bases, leaving 15 bases not matched to a gene. Here the CDR3 reads CSARDHGRGGRASEQFF. The DNA of the CDR3 is TGCAGTGCTAGAGATCACGGTCGGGGCGGGAGGGCTAGTGAGCAGTTCTTC.

This clonotype was seen more than once but under ten times. The J gene is TRBJ2-3, the V gene TRBV7-9; either TRBD1 or TRBD2 may fit D (5 bases each). Per germline, CDR1 SEHNR and CDR2 FQNEAQ (reference sequence). With 2 bases removed from V and 4 bases from J, the gap between germline ends came to 16 bases. The CDR3 is 16 residues long. The CDR3 DNA reads as TGTGCCAGCAGCTTACGGCGGGCCCAAGGGGCAGATACGCAGTATTTT. Translating gives CASSLRRAQGADTQYF. The full variable domain, with the rest looked up from reference TRBV7-9 and TRBJ2-3, is DTGVSQNPRHKITKRGQNVTFRCDPISEHNRLYWYRQTLGQGPEFLTYFQNEAQLEKSRLLSDRFSAERPKGSFSTLEIQRTEQGDSAMYLCASSLRRAQGADTQYFGPGTRLTVL.

The chain recombines TRBV29-1 with TRBJ2-7, with D unresolved. Deletions cut 6 bases from V and 0 bases from J, with 9 bases between. The CDR3 is 12 amino acids. CDR1 and CDR2 from the germline V gene are SQVTM and ANQGSEA. The DNA for the CDR3 is TGCAGCGTGCTTCTTAGCTCCTACGAGCAGTACTTC. Translation: CSVLLSSYEQYF.